These 28 T cell receptor beta chains originate from one sample sequenced in a study of vaccination and CD4 T cells after COVID-19. Treatment described: roughly nine-day PBMC culture with coronavirus spike peptide pools or control peptides (ViraFEST assay). An unexposed donor provided the CD4+ T cells, which were collected before the COVID-19 pandemic (2011-2018). Sequencing of DNA taken from cultured CD4+ T cells relied on the Oncomine TCR Beta short-read assay. TCRdb re-called the PCR reads through MiXCR, storing one row per CDR3 protein. The table includes just over 7,000 distinct CDR3 sequences, about half detected once. Their antigen targets remain unknown. The sample was CD4+ T cells from blood, cultured in vitro. These receptors originate from a human donor in good health.

The CDR3 loop reads CSARGFRNTIYF. CDR3 in DNA: TGCAGTGCTAGGGGCTTTCGAAACACCATATATTTT. The V gene is TRBV20-1, the J gene TRBJ1-3, with D uncertain. The CDR3 sequence is 12 residues long. V was pared by 3 bases and J by 5 bases, with 8 bases between. CDR1 is DFQATT, CDR2 SNEGSKA, per germline (reference sequence).

The chain links TRBV28 to TRBJ2-1, with 7 bases matching TRBD2. V was clipped by 7 bases and J by 0 bases; unmatched bases: 6. The germline V gene has CDR1 MDHEN and CDR2 SYDVKM. This CDR3 region has 15 residues. CDR3 loop: CASIGGGFSYNEQFF. The CDR3, as DNA: TGTGCCAGCATTGGGGGGGGTTTCTCCTACAATGAGCAGTTCTTC.

This chain joins TRBV19 and TRBJ1-2, with no clear D. V was trimmed by 2 bases and J by 7 bases, leaving 11 bases between them. Germline CDR1 reads LNHDA; CDR2 reads SQIVND (reference sequence). The CDR3 runs 13 residues. CDR3 region: CASSIRQEGGYTF. The DNA for the CDR3 is TGTGCCAGTAGTATACGCCAGGAGGGTGGCTACACCTTC.

The V and J genes are TRBV7-9 and TRBJ2-3, with D uncertain. This CDR3 spans 12 amino acids. Trimming stripped 5 bases from V and 8 bases from J, with 11 bases between. Germline CDR1 is SEHNR and CDR2 is FQNEAQ (reference sequence). The DNA for the CDR3 is TGTGCCAGCAGCCTTCGTCAGTTTACGCAGTATTTT. It translates to CASSLRQFTQYF.

This chain joins TRBV5-4 and TRBJ1-5; a possible D gene is TRBD1 (6 bases). The CDR3 contains 16 residues. Germline V gene data show CDR1 as SGHNT and CDR2 as YYREEE (reference sequence). The V end lost 0 bases, the J end lost 6 bases, and 16 bases lay between the germline ends. The DNA of the CDR3 is TGTGCCAGCAGCTTGGGGGGGGCAGGAACAACTCAGCCCCAGCATTTT. This encodes CASSLGGAGTTQPQHF.

Only a few counts were recorded for this clonotype. The rearrangement uses TRBV6-1 and TRBJ1-1; D uncertain. V was pared by 6 bases and J by 3 bases, with 8 bases between. Looked up from germline, CDR1 is MNHNS and CDR2 is SASEGT. CDR3 length: 12 residues. This CDR3 reads CASRLRDTEAFF. As DNA, the CDR3 is TGTGCCAGCAGATTACGGGACACTGAAGCTTTCTTT.

CDR3 in amino acids: CSARRGPQNSYEQYF. For the CDR3, the DNA is TGCAGTGCGCGTCGGGGGCCCCAGAACTCCTACGAGCAGTACTTC. V gene TRBV20-1 combines with J gene TRBJ2-7; D tentatively reads TRBD1 or TRBD2 (6 bases each). The CDR3 runs to 15 residues. CDR1 is DFQATT and CDR2 is SNEGSKA in the germline V gene (reference sequence). V was pared by 6 bases and J by 0 bases, with 18 bases between.

This clonotype was counted between two and nine times. The CDR3, as DNA: TGTGCCAGCACCAGGGGGGATAACTATGGCTACACCTTC. It encodes CASTRGDNYGYTF. The chain links TRBV6-1 to TRBJ1-2; 7 bases align to TRBD1. Unmatched junction bases numbered 3, after V lost 7 bases and J lost 1 base. Germline V CDR1 and CDR2: MNHNS, SASEGT. This CDR3 is built from 13 residues.

J is TRBJ1-2 and V is TRBV7-2; D might be TRBD1 (6 bases). Trimming pared 3 bases from V and 4 bases from J, leaving 9 bases between. Germline V gene lookup returns CDR1 SGHTA and CDR2 FQGNSA. This CDR3 spans 13 amino acids. CDR3 sequence (DNA): TGTGCCAGCAGCTTTCAGGGGTCCTATGGCTACACCTTC. It yields the protein CASSFQGSYGYTF.

The rearrangement joins TRBV6-1 to TRBJ1-2; possibly TRBD1 for D (5 bases). The germline gives CDR1 MNHNS, CDR2 SASEGT. This CDR3 is built from 14 residues. Trimming removed 3 bases at V and 6 bases at J, with 14 bases between. The CDR3 DNA is TGTGCCAGCAGTGACCTGACAGTGATGAATGGCTACACCTTC. Protein product: CASSDLTVMNGYTF.

The chain links TRBV29-1 to TRBJ2-1; D may be TRBD1 or TRBD2 (5 bases each). The V end was cut by 7 bases, the J end by 7 bases, with 11 bases between. From germline, CDR1 is SQVTM and CDR2 ANQGSEA. CDR3 size: 11 residues. CDR3 amino acids: CSGGIANEQFF. Here the CDR3 DNA reads TGCAGCGGGGGGATAGCGAATGAGCAGTTCTTC.

This chain connects TRBV6-1 to TRBJ2-7; D perhaps matches TRBD2 (6 bases). Germline CDR1 is MNHNS and CDR2 is SASEGT. The CDR3 runs to 11 residues. V was clipped by 5 bases and J by 5 bases, with 7 bases between them. The CDR3 loop is CASSRGNEQYF. The DNA of the CDR3 is TGTGCCAGCAGTCGGGGGAACGAGCAGTACTTC.

CDR3: CASEGNTEAFF. CDR3 sequence (DNA): TGTGCCAGCGAAGGGAACACTGAAGCTTTCTTT. This chain connects TRBV28 to TRBJ1-1; no definite D call. Trimming removed 8 bases at V and 1 base at J, with 5 bases between. The germline CDR1 and CDR2 sequences are MDHEN and SYDVKM. The CDR3 runs 11 residues. Supplemented by reference TRBV28 and TRBJ1-1, the full variable domain reads DVKVTQSSRYLVKRTGEKVFLECVQDMDHENMFWYRQDPGLGLRLIYFSYDVKMKEKGDIPEGYSVSREKKERFSLILESASTNQTSMYLCASEGNTEAFFGQGTRLTVV.

The rearrangement uses TRBV6-1 and TRBJ2-1; 15 bases align to TRBD2. The germline gives CDR1 MNHNS, CDR2 SASEGT. J lost 8 bases, V lost 4 bases, and 3 bases had no gene match. The CDR3 runs 15 residues. This CDR3 reads CASSGTSGGADEQFF. In DNA, the CDR3 is TGTGCCAGCAGTGGGACTAGCGGGGGGGCGGATGAGCAGTTCTTC.

The V call is TRBV20-1, the J call TRBJ1-5; unclear D gene. Per the germline V gene, CDR1 is DFQATT and CDR2 is SNEGSKA (reference sequence). This CDR3 region has 15 residues. Deletions cut 0 bases from V and 5 bases from J, with 14 bases between. CDR3 sequence (DNA): TGCAGTGCTAGAGAGGTGTGGGCTACCTATCAGCCCCAGCATTTT. Encoded protein: CSAREVWATYQPQHF.

The chain uses TRBV12-3 or TRBV12-4 and TRBJ2-1; 11 bases line up with TRBD2. CDR3 size: 15 residues. With 1 base clipped from V and 9 bases from J, the junction kept 5 bases outside the gene matches. CDR3 sequence reads: CASSLGSGGASEQFF. The CDR3 nucleotides are TGTGCCAGCAGTTTAGGTAGCGGGGGGGCGAGTGAGCAGTTCTTC.

The count of this clonotype is one. The gene calls are TRBV11-2 and TRBJ1-1; D gene uncertain. Trimming removed 1 base at V and 2 bases at J, with 8 bases between. The V gene's germline CDR1 is SGHAT and CDR2 FQNNGV. CDR3 size: 14 residues. This chain's CDR3 is CASSLGAGNTEAFF. Here the CDR3 DNA reads TGTGCCAGCAGCTTAGGAGCCGGTAACACTGAAGCTTTCTTT.

This rearrangement joins TRBV20-1 to TRBJ1-3, with D perhaps matching TRBD1 (6 bases). CDR1 is DFQATT and CDR2 is SNEGSKA in the germline V gene (reference sequence). The CDR3 extends over 14 amino acids. The ends were cut back, 5 bases at V and 2 bases at J, with 13 bases in the middle. The CDR3 is CSASKQGAGNTIYF. CDR3 in DNA: TGCAGTGCTTCTAAACAGGGAGCTGGAAACACCATATATTTT.

This rearrangement joins TRBV30 to TRBJ1-1; tentative D call: TRBD1 (6 bases). Germline V lookup: CDR1 GTSNPN, CDR2 SVGIG (reference sequence). The CDR3 sequence is 15 residues long. The ends were cut back, 8 bases at V and 3 bases at J, with 22 bases in the middle. The CDR3 DNA reads as TGTGCCCGCGGATTTGGGGGCGCAGGTCACACTGAAGCTTTCTTT. Amino acids: CARGFGGAGHTEAFF.

This clonotype was detected only a few times. The chain recombines TRBV6-1 with TRBJ1-5; no reliable D call. V dropped 4 bases and J dropped 0 bases, with 13 bases sitting between them. This CDR3 spans 16 amino acids. Germline values: CDR1 MNHNS, CDR2 SASEGT. CDR3 protein: CASSGVGVFSNQPQHF. The CDR3 nucleotides are TGTGCCAGCAGTGGTGTCGGCGTATTTAGCAATCAGCCCCAGCATTTT.

The V gene is TRBV6-1, the J gene TRBJ1-5; tentatively, D is TRBD1 (6 bases). V lost 6 bases and J lost 4, with 22 bases in between. This CDR3 has 17 amino acids. Germline CDR1 is MNHNS and CDR2 is SASEGT. CDR3 coding DNA: TGTGCCAGCAGCTTGAACGGGGGGGCGCTGGGGAATCAGCCCCAGCATTTT. Amino acid sequence: CASSLNGGALGNQPQHF.

This clonotype was seen a handful of times. This chain uses TRBV15 with TRBJ1-2, with 9 nucleotides matching TRBD1. This CDR3 region has 15 residues. Looked up from germline, CDR1 is LNHNV and CDR2 is YYDKDF (reference sequence). J lost 1 base, V lost 8 bases, and 8 bases had no gene match. The CDR3 spells CATHNGQGNNYGYTF. CDR3 in DNA: TGTGCCACCCACAACGGACAGGGGAATAACTATGGCTACACCTTC.

This sequence joins TRBV7-9 and TRBJ2-7, with 10 bases matching TRBD1. The CDR3 length is 15 residues. Trimming cost V 5 bases and J 7 bases; bases outside gene matches: 11. CDR1 is SEHNR, CDR2 FQNEAQ, per germline (reference sequence). In DNA form, the CDR3 reads TGTGCCAGCAGCCCCCGGGACAGGGGAGGTGGAGAGCAGTACTTC. Protein: CASSPRDRGGGEQYF.

The rearrangement links TRBV5-1 to TRBJ1-2, with D uncertain. With 2 bases removed from V and 4 bases from J, the gap between germline ends came to 9 bases. In germline, CDR1 is SGHRS, CDR2 YFSETQ. This CDR3 spans 13 amino acids. The DNA of the CDR3 is TGCGCCAGCAGCTTTAAAGAAGCCTATGGCTACACCTTC. It encodes CASSFKEAYGYTF. Filled out from reference TRBV5-1 and TRBJ1-2, the complete variable domain reads KAGVTQTPRYLIKTRGQQVTLSCSPISGHRSVSWYQQTPGQGLQFLFEYFSETQRNKGNFPGRFSGRQFSNSRSEMNVSTLELGDSALYLCASSFKEAYGYTFGSGTRLTVV.

The rearrangement links TRBV9 to TRBJ2-7, with 7 bases matching TRBD1. The trim removed 0 bases at V and 3 bases at J, leaving 6 bases unmatched. From germline, CDR1 is SGDLS and CDR2 YYNGEE. The CDR3 is 15 residues long. CDR3 in amino acids: CASSVAPGGRYEQYF. The CDR3 DNA is TGTGCCAGCAGCGTAGCCCCAGGGGGTCGCTACGAGCAGTACTTC.

This clonotype has a handful of counts. The chain combines TRBV20-1 with TRBJ1-1; no clear D. Germline V gives CDR1 DFQATT, CDR2 SNEGSKA (reference sequence). The germline V and J ends were trimmed by 3 bases and 2 bases, with 7 bases remaining between them. The CDR3 loop spans 12 amino acids. In nucleotides, the CDR3 is TGCAGTGCTAGTAACGGTAACACTGAAGCTTTCTTT. It specifies CSASNGNTEAFF.

The J gene is TRBJ2-3, the V gene TRBV20-1, with no clear D. CDR3 length: 12 amino acids. Trimming removed 3 bases at V and 1 base at J, with 5 bases between. The germline CDR1 and CDR2 sequences are DFQATT and SNEGSKA (reference sequence). The CDR3 is CSASPGTDTQYF. In DNA, the CDR3 is TGCAGTGCTAGTCCCGGCACAGATACGCAGTATTTT.

This rearrangement joins TRBV7-9 to TRBJ2-5; a possible D gene is TRBD1 (6 bases). From germline, CDR1 is SEHNR and CDR2 FQNEAQ (reference sequence). This CDR3 region has 14 residues. The V end was cut by 6 bases, the J end by 5 bases, with 16 bases between. CDR3 loop: CASRRNNQGETQYF. CDR3 nucleotide sequence: TGTGCCAGCAGGCGTAATAACCAGGGGGAGACCCAGTACTTC.